These 10 T cell receptor beta chains were sequenced from one sample in a study of CD8 T cells in ankylosing spondylitis. TCRdb passed the 5' RACE reads through MiXCR, listing each CDR3 protein once. Of around 29,000 distinct CDR3 sequences detected, 5% to 5.5% appear once; the ten largest clones hold about 1.8%. The specimen was blood, either unsorted or a sorted T cell fraction (not recorded which). The source of these receptors is a female donor with ankylosing spondylitis or in good health (not recorded which).

By share, this clonotype counts as medium-sized (0.01 to 0.1%). The chain has TRBV9 and TRBJ1-6; maybe TRBD1 (5 bases). The CDR3 has 15 residues. Between the trimmed V and J ends, which lost 1 base and 6 bases, there was a span of 11 bases. Per the germline V gene, CDR1 is SGDLS and CDR2 is YYNGEE. CDR3 protein: CASSVQGSSNSPLHF. CDR3 nucleotides: TGTGCCAGCAGCGTACAGGGATCGTCTAATTCACCCCTCCACTTT.

This chain uses TRBV9 with TRBJ2-1; D not resolved. The CDR3 is 16 residues long. The germline CDR1 and CDR2 sequences are SGDLS and YYNGEE. V shed 4 bases and J shed 0 bases, with 14 bases lying between them. In nucleotides, the CDR3 is TGTGCCAGCAGCCCACAAGCCGGGCTCTCCTACAATGAGCAGTTCTTC. As protein: CASSPQAGLSYNEQFF.

This clonotype occurred many times. This sequence joins TRBV9 and TRBJ2-2; TRBD1 matches 12 bases. Trimming removed 3 bases from V and 7 bases from J; junction bases left unmatched: 4. The CDR3 extends over 15 amino acids. The V gene's germline CDR1 is SGDLS and CDR2 YYNGEE. This chain's CDR3 is CASSAGQGAFGELFF. CDR3 nucleotide sequence: TGTGCCAGCAGCGCGGGACAGGGGGCGTTCGGGGAGCTGTTTTTT.

This clonotype was recorded at least ten times. This chain links TRBV9 with TRBJ2-7; TRBD1 is a possible D gene (6 bases). Deletions cut 3 bases from V and 3 bases from J, with 16 bases between. The CDR3 length is 15 residues. Germline-derived CDR1 and CDR2 are SGDLS and YYNGEE. The CDR3 region is CASSGDAQGIYEQYF. For the CDR3, the DNA is TGTGCCAGCAGCGGAGATGCCCAGGGGATCTACGAGCAGTACTTC.

In its sample, this clonotype ranks as medium-sized. The chain links TRBV9 to TRBJ2-1; TRBD2 matches at 9 bases. Trimming took 2 bases from V and 5 from J; bases not matched to a gene: 8. The CDR3 loop spans 16 amino acids. Germline lookup yields CDR1 SGDLS and CDR2 YYNGEE. The CDR3: CASSVTGGRADNEQFF. As DNA, the CDR3 is TGTGCCAGCAGCGTGACCGGCGGGAGGGCGGACAATGAGCAGTTCTTC. Complete variable domain (other parts from reference TRBV9 and TRBJ2-1): DSGVTQTPKHLITATGQRVTLRCSPRSGDLSVYWYQQSLDQGLQFLIQYYNGEERAKGNILERFSAQQFPDLHSELNLSSLELGDSALYFCASSVTGGRADNEQFFGPGTRLTVL.

In its sample, this clonotype was seen many times. The V gene is TRBV9, the J gene TRBJ2-1, with no clear D. Germline V gives CDR1 SGDLS, CDR2 YYNGEE. This CDR3 comprises 14 residues. With 0 bases removed from V and 6 bases from J, the gap between germline ends came to 10 bases. Written as DNA, the CDR3 is TGTGCCAGCAGCGTAGGAGGTCCCGGCAATGAGCAGTTCTTC. Protein: CASSVGGPGNEQFF.

The chain is built from TRBV12-3 or TRBV12-4 and TRBJ2-2; 8 bases map to TRBD1. CDR3 length: 15 amino acids. Germline trimming cut 6 bases from V and 3 bases from J; bases unmatched to any gene: 6. This chain's CDR3 is CASRGGTGYTGELFF. Written as DNA, the CDR3 is TGTGCCAGCAGAGGAGGGACAGGTTACACCGGGGAGCTGTTTTTT.

In this sample, this clonotype turned up many times. The rearrangement joins TRBV9 to TRBJ2-3, with D possibly called TRBD1 or TRBD2 (5 bases each). This CDR3 spans 16 amino acids. Germline V lookup: CDR1 SGDLS, CDR2 YYNGEE. V lost 1 base and J lost 5, with 17 bases in between. CDR3 sequence (DNA): TGTGCCAGCAGCGTAACCGGGACCCCCCTGGGAGATACGCAGTATTTT. Translation gives CASSVTGTPLGDTQYF.

This clonotype has ten or more counts. J is TRBJ2-1 and V is TRBV9, with D uncertain. Trimming took off 0 bases at V and 7 bases at J, with 17 bases between the two ends. Germline assignment: CDR1 SGDLS and CDR2 YYNGEE. The CDR3 runs 16 residues. In DNA, the CDR3 is TGTGCCAGCAGCGTAGTGGGCACCCCCGGCCCTAATGAGCAGTTCTTC. Its protein product is CASSVVGTPGPNEQFF.

This clonotype was found many times. The CDR3 DNA follows: TGTGCCAGCAGCGCCCGCCCATGGCGGGGCCGATACAATGAGCAGTTCTTC. Amino acids: CASSARPWRGRYNEQFF. The chain combines TRBV9 with TRBJ2-1, with D possibly being TRBD2 (6 bases). The CDR3 has 17 residues. Germline V lookup: CDR1 SGDLS, CDR2 YYNGEE. Trimming took off 3 bases at V and 4 bases at J, with 20 bases between the two ends.